These 20 T cell receptor beta chains were sequenced from one sample in a study of T cells after yellow fever vaccination (dated by TCRdb to the late 2010s). The library was prepared using 5' RACE. Sequencing instrument: Illumina HiSeq 2500. Through fastp at Q25 and MiXCR, TCRdb rebuilt clones from the public reads, retaining in-frame beta chains. Each record represents a unique CDR3 protein, reported with the most common genes and DNA among its rows. The sample contains just under 600,000 distinct CDR3 sequences, 13% of them found a single time. About 14% of the sample lies in the top ten. This specimen's treatment or condition label, interpreted: live attenuated yellow fever vaccine strain. Sequences were derived from PBMCs, sampled on the day of the yellow fever booster vaccination. These receptors originate from a man aged 25 to 40 who received the YFV17D yellow fever vaccine.

V gene TRBV20-1 combines with J gene TRBJ2-5; 9 nucleotides line up with TRBD2. Germline V CDR1 and CDR2: DFQATT, SNEGSKA (reference sequence). Germline trimming cut 6 bases from V and 0 bases from J; bases unmatched to any gene: 11. This CDR3 has 16 amino acids. The CDR3 region has the DNA TGCAGTGCCCCCGGGGGGCTAGCGGGACACCAAGAGACCCAGTACTTC. Translated: CSAPGGLAGHQETQYF.

This clonotype came up a few times. This chain links TRBV4-3 with TRBJ1-2; 7 bases line up with TRBD1. The germline V gene has CDR1 LGHNA and CDR2 YSLEER. CDR3 length: 15 amino acids. Losses at the gene ends were 2 bases for V and 4 bases for J; bases not matched to a gene: 7. The CDR3 spells CASSQRGTDPYGYTF. The CDR3 DNA follows: TGCGCCAGCAGCCAAAGAGGGACAGACCCCTATGGCTACACCTTC.

The sample holds a few counts of this clonotype. The chain has TRBV7-2 and TRBJ1-2; TRBD1 might be the D (6 bases). Germline CDR1 is SGHTA and CDR2 is FQGNSA. V was cut by 4 bases and J by 7 bases, with 19 bases left in between. The CDR3 totals 15 residues. CDR3 DNA: TGTGCCAGCAGCTCCCAAACGACAGGTGGCGGTGGCTACACCTTC. It codes for CASSSQTTGGGGYTF.

This chain links TRBV5-4 with TRBJ2-7, with 8 positions matching TRBD2. Trimming cost V 4 bases and J 5 bases; bases outside gene matches: 11. CDR1 SGHNT and CDR2 YYREEE come from the germline V gene (reference sequence). The CDR3 is 15 residues long. This chain's CDR3 is CASSTGGKGANEQYF. CDR3 DNA: TGTGCCAGCAGCACGGGGGGGAAAGGGGCCAACGAGCAGTACTTC.

This clonotype was seen only a few times. V gene TRBV6-5 combines with J gene TRBJ2-1, with D hard to call. V lost 4 bases, J lost 6 bases, and 7 bases lay in between. The CDR3 has 12 amino acids. Germline V gene data show CDR1 as MNHEY and CDR2 as SVGAGI. CDR3 nucleotide sequence: TGTGCCAGCAGTTCTCCAACCAATGAGCAGTTCTTC. Translation gives CASSSPTNEQFF.

This clonotype was found a few times. This chain connects TRBV5-1 to TRBJ2-1, with TRBD2 matching over 8 bases. The CDR3 has 14 residues. The trim removed 4 bases at V and 7 bases at J, leaving 7 bases unmatched. Germline V gene lookup returns CDR1 SGHRS and CDR2 YFSETQ. The CDR3: CASSKGLDSNEQFF. Written as DNA, the CDR3 is TGCGCCAGCAGCAAGGGACTAGATAGTAATGAGCAGTTCTTC.

This clonotype was picked up many times. The V gene is TRBV9, the J gene TRBJ1-4; 7 nucleotides agree with TRBD1. The V gene end was trimmed by 4 bases and the J gene end by 6 bases; junction bases not matched to a gene: 6. CDR3 length: 14 amino acids. Germline V lookup: CDR1 SGDLS, CDR2 YYNGEE. CDR3 DNA sequence: TGTGCCAGCAGCCAGGACAGGTCTGATGAAAAACTGTTTTTT. Translated, it gives CASSQDRSDEKLFF. The full variable domain, with the rest looked up from reference TRBV9 and TRBJ1-4, is DSGVTQTPKHLITATGQRVTLRCSPRSGDLSVYWYQQSLDQGLQFLIQYYNGEERAKGNILERFSAQQFPDLHSELNLSSLELGDSALYFCASSQDRSDEKLFFGSGTQLSVL.

This clonotype has just a few counts. V usage is TRBV29-1 and J usage is TRBJ2-3; possible D gene TRBD1, 6 bases. Germline assignment: CDR1 SQVTM and CDR2 ANQGSEA. The V and J ends lost 4 bases and 0 bases respectively, with 11 bases between them. This CDR3 is 14 amino acids long. The CDR3 DNA is TGCAGCGTTGGACAGGCCATTAGCACAGATACGCAGTATTTT. Its translation is CSVGQAISTDTQYF.

The rearrangement links TRBV7-2 to TRBJ1-4; D remains unclear. CDR1 SGHTA and CDR2 FQGNSA come from the germline V gene. V shed 6 bases and J shed 0 bases, with 8 bases lying between them. The CDR3 has 14 residues. CDR3 DNA sequence: TGTGCCAGCAGGCGGGGTGCAACTAATGAAAAACTGTTTTTT. Translation gives CASRRGATNEKLFF.

In this sample, this clonotype turned up a few times. V and J are TRBV20-1 and TRBJ2-4; TRBD2 aligns across 7 bases. Germline lookup yields CDR1 DFQATT and CDR2 SNEGSKA (reference sequence). The CDR3 sequence is 17 residues long. With 3 bases clipped from V and 0 bases from J, the junction kept 11 bases outside the gene matches. CDR3 residues: CSASTAGVSQAKNIQYF. The CDR3 DNA is TGCAGTGCTAGTACGGCGGGAGTCAGCCAAGCCAAAAACATTCAGTACTTC.

This clonotype was counted a few times. The chain employs TRBV10-1 and TRBJ2-7, with 10 nucleotides matching TRBD2. The germline V gene encodes CDR1 WNHNN and CDR2 SYGVQD (reference sequence). This CDR3 spans 17 amino acids. The V and J ends lost 6 bases and 2 bases, in that order; junction bases with no gene match: 13. In DNA form, the CDR3 reads TGCGCCAGCAGCCCAACCTCAACAGCGGGAGGGCCCTACGAGCAGTACTTC. Its protein is CASSPTSTAGGPYEQYF.

V gene TRBV12-3 or TRBV12-4 combines with J gene TRBJ1-6; D perhaps matches TRBD1 (6 bases). CDR3 length equals 12 residues. Trimming stripped 5 bases from V and 14 bases from J, with 13 bases between. The CDR3 nucleotides read TGTGCCAGCAGTCCCCAAACAGGGACCCTCCACTTT. Translated: CASSPQTGTLHF.

V is TRBV27 and J is TRBJ2-3; D gene unclear. Germline CDR1 MNHEY, CDR2 SMNVEV (reference sequence). The CDR3 is 14 residues long. V was clipped by 6 bases and J by 7 bases, with 17 bases between them. The CDR3 nucleotides read TGTGCCAGCAGCTCGGGTGGGTTGGGTCATACGCAGTATTTT. It encodes CASSSGGLGHTQYF.

The chain combines TRBV11-2 with TRBJ2-2, with D uncertain. The length of the CDR3 is 15 residues. Germline assignment: CDR1 SGHAT and CDR2 FQNNGV. Trimming left V 5 bases short and J 7 bases short, with 17 bases between. For the CDR3, the DNA is TGTGCCAGCAGCCCACCCGGCCGGGCGGTCGGGGAGCTGTTTTTT. This encodes CASSPPGRAVGELFF.

This chain connects TRBV19 to TRBJ2-7; no clear D. Trimming took off 3 bases at V and 6 bases at J, with 12 bases between the two ends. This CDR3 contains 13 residues. Looked up from germline, CDR1 is LNHDA and CDR2 is SQIVND (reference sequence). Written as DNA, the CDR3 is TGTGCCAGTAGTATTCCATCAATTTGCGAGCAGTACTTC. It yields the protein CASSIPSICEQYF.

The chain joins TRBV27 to TRBJ2-7; possibly TRBD1 for D (6 bases). CDR1 and CDR2 from the germline V gene are MNHEY and SMNVEV (reference sequence). V lost 2 bases and J 6 bases, leaving 14 bases between the germline ends. The CDR3 length is 14 residues. The CDR3 DNA reads TGTGCCAGCAGTTTAGGCCGACAGGTTCGCGAGCAGTACTTC. Translation gives CASSLGRQVREQYF.

This clonotype was detected only a few times. The rearrangement uses TRBV27 and TRBJ2-7; tentatively, D is TRBD1 (5 bases). This CDR3 contains 14 residues. Germline V gene data show CDR1 as MNHEY and CDR2 as SMNVEV (reference sequence). Trimming took 4 bases from V and 4 from J, leaving 14 bases between them. CDR3 DNA: TGTGCCAGCAGTTACCGGGCCCAGGGATACGAGCAGTACTTC. Its translation is CASSYRAQGYEQYF.

V usage is TRBV6-1 and J usage is TRBJ2-1, with 13 nucleotides matching TRBD2. V shed 7 bases, J shed 6 bases, and the junction held 6 bases outside the gene matches. CDR1 is MNHNS and CDR2 is SASEGT in the germline V gene. This CDR3 has 15 residues. CDR3 in amino acids: CASTSRTSGSNEQFF. As DNA, the CDR3 is TGTGCCAGCACATCAAGGACTAGCGGGAGCAATGAGCAGTTCTTC.

This clonotype has only a few counts. This rearrangement joins TRBV12-3 or TRBV12-4 to TRBJ2-1, with a tentative D call TRBD1 (6 bases). Trimming shortened V by 8 bases and J by 1 base, and 9 bases separated the two germline ends. This CDR3 is 13 amino acids long. The CDR3 DNA reads TGTGCCAGCCGACAGGCTTCCTACAATGAGCAGTTCTTC. Its translation: CASRQASYNEQFF.

This clonotype was seen a few times. V and J are TRBV6-2 or TRBV6-3 and TRBJ2-7; D is uncertain. The V gene's germline CDR1 is MNHEY and CDR2 SVGEGT. The CDR3 has 15 residues. The V end was cut by 1 base, the J end by 0 bases, with 10 bases between. The CDR3 sequence: CASSYLGLASYEQYF. CDR3 bases: TGTGCCAGCAGTTACTTGGGGTTAGCCTCCTACGAGCAGTACTTC.